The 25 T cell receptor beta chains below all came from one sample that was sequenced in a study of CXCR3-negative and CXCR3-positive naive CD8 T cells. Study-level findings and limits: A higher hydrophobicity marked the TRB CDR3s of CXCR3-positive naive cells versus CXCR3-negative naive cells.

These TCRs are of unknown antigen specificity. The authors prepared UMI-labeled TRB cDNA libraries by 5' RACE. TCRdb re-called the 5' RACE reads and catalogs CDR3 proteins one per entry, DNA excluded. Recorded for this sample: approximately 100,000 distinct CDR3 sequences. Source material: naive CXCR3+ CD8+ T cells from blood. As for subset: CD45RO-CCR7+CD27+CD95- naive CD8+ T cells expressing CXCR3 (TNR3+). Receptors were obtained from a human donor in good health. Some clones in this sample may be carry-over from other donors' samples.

The CDR3 reads CASSPGFVETQYF. The chain employs TRBV25-1 and TRBJ2-5. The CDR3 spans 13 residues. The germline V gene has CDR1 MGHDK and CDR2 SYGVNS.

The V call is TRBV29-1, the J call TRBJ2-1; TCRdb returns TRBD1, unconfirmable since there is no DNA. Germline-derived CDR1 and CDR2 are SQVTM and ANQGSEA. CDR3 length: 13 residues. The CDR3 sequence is CSASGTNYNEQFF.

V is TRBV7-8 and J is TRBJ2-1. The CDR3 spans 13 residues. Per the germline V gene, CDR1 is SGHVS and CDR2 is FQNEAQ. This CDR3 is CASSSHYRNEQFF.

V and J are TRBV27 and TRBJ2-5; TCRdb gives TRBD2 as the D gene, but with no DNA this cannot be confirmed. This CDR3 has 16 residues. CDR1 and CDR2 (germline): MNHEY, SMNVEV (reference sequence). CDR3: CASSFGREQYQETQYF.

This CDR3 reads CASSQDGGGQGTYEQYF. The V and J genes are TRBV4-3 and TRBJ2-7; TCRdb indicates TRBD1, and absent DNA this call remains unverified. Germline V CDR1 and CDR2: LGHNA, YSLEER. The CDR3 length is 17 residues.

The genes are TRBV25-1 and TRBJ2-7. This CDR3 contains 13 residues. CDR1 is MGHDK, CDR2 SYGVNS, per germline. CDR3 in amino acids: CASSQQGSYEQYF.

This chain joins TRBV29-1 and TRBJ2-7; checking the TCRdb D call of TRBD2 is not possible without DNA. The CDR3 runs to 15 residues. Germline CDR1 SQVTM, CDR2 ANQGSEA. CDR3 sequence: CSVEGGLAGDYEQYF.

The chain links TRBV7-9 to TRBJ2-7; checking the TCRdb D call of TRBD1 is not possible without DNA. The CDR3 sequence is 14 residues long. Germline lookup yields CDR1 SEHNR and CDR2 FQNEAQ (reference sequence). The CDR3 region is CASSASQGYYEQYF.

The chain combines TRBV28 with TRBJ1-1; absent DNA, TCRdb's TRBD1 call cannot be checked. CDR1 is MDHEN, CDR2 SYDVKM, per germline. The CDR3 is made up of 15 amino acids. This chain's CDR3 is CASSFPGQMGTEAFF.

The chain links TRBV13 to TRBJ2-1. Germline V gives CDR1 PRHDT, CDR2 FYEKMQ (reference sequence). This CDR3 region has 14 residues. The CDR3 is CASSFRGSYNEQFF. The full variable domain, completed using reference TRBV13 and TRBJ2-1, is AAGVIQSPRHLIKEKRETATLKCYPIPRHDTVYWYQQGPGQDPQFLISFYEKMQSDKGSIPDRFSAQQFSDYHSELNMSSLELGDSALYFCASSFRGSYNEQFFGPGTRLTVL.

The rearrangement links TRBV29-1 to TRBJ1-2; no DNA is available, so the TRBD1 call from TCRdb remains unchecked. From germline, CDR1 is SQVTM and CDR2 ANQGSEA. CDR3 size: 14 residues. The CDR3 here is CSATPGQGAYGYTF.

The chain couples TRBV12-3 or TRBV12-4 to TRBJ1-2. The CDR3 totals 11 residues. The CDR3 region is CASTSVHGYTF.

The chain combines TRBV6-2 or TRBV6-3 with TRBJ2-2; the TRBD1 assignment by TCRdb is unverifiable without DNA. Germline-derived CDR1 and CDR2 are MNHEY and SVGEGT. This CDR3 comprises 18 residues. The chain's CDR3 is CASSPVLRQGVDTGELFF.

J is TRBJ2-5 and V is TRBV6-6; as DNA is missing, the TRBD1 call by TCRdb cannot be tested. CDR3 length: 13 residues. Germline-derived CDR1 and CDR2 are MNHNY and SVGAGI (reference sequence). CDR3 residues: CASTLDRRETQYF.

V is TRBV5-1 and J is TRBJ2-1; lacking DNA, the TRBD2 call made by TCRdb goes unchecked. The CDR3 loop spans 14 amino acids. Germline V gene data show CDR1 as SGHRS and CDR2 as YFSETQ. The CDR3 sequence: CASRQDYSYNEQFF.

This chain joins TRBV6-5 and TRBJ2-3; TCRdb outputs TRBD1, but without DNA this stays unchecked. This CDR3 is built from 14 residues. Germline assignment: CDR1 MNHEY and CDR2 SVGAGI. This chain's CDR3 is CASTLGAGTDTQYF.

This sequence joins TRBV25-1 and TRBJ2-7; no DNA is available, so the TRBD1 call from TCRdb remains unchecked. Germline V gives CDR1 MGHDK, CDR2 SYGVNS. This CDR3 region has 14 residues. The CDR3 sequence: CASSERGQGYEQYF.

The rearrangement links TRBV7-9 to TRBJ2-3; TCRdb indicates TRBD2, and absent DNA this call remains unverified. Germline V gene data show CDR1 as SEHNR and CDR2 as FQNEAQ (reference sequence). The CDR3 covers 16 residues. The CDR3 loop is CASSLLAGDGADTQYF. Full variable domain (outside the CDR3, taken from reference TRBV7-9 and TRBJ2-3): DTGVSQNPRHKITKRGQNVTFRCDPISEHNRLYWYRQTLGQGPEFLTYFQNEAQLEKSRLLSDRFSAERPKGSFSTLEIQRTEQGDSAMYLCASSLLAGDGADTQYFGPGTRLTVL.

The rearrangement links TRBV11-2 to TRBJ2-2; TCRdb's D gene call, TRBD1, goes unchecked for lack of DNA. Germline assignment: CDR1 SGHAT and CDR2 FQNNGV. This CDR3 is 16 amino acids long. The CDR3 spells CASSLVSQGATGELFF.

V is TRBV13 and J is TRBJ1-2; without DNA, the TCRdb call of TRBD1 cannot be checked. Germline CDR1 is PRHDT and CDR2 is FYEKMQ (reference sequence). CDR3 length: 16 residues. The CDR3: CASSSKTGQSFYGYTF.

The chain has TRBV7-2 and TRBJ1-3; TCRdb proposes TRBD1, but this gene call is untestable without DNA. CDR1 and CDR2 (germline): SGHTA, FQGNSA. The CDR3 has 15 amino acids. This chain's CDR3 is CASSSRQVAGNTIYF.

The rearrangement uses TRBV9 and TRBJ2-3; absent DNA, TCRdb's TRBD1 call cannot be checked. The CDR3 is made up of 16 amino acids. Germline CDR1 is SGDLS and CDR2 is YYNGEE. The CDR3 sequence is CASSLWGGVRTDTQYF.

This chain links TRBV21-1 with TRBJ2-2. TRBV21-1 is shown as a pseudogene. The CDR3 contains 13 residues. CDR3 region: CASSEQDTGELFF.

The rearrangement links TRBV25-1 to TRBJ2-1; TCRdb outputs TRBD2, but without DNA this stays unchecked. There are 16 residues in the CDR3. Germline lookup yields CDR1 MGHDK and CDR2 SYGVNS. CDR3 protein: CASSELAGSSYNEQFF. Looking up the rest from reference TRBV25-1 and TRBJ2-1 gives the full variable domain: EADIYQTPRYLVIGTGKKITLECSQTMGHDKMYWYQQDPGMELHLIHYSYGVNSTEKGDLSSESTVSRIRTEHFPLTLESARPSHTSQYLCASSELAGSSYNEQFFGPGTRLTVL.

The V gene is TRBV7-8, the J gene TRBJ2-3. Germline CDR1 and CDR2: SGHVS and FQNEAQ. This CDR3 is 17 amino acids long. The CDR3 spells CASSLVQQAEVTDTQYF.